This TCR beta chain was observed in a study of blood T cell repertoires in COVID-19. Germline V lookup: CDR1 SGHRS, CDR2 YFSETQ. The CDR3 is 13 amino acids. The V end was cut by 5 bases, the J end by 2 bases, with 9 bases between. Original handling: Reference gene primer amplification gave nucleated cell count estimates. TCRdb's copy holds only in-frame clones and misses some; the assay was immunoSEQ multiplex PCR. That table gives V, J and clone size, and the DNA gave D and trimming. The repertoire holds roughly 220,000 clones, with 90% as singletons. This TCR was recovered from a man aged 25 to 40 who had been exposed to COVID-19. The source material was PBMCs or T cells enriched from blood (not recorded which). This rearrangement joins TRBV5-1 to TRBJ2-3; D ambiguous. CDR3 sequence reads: CASSSVNTDTQYF. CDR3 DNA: TGCGCCAGCAGTAGTGTCAACACAGATACGCAGTATTTT.